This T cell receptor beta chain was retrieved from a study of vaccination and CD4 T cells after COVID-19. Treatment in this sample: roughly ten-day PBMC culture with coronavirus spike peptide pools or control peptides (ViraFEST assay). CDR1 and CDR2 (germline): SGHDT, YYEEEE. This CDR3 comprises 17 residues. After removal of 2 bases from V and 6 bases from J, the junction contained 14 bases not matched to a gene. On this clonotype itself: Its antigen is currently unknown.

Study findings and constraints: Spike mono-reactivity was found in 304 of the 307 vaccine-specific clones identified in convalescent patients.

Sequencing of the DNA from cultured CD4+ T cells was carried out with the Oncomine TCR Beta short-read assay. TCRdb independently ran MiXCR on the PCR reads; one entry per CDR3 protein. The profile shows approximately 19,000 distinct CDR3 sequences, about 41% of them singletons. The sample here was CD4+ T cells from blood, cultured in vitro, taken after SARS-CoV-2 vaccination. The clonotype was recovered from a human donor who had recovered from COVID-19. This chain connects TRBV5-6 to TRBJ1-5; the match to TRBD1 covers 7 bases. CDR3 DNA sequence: TGTGCCAGCAGCTTAGGACAGGCCCGGCTTAATCCTCAGCCCCAGCATTTT. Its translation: CASSLGQARLNPQPQHF.